These T cell receptor beta chains were read from a single sample in a study of T cell repertoires in cytomegalovirus infection. TCRdb reanalysed the reads using MiXCR and keeps one entry per CDR3 protein. This repertoire shows around 74,000 distinct CDR3 sequences, around 3.4% found once; its top ten account for roughly 4.4%. What was sequenced was PBMCs. Every receptor here comes from a human donor in good health (CMV status not recorded). Some clones in this sample may be carry-over from other donors' samples. Both conserved end residues are trimmed from each CDR3. The size entry gives once, few, many, or a class for an expanded clone.

J,V,size,CDR3
TRBJ2-7,TRBV5-1,many,ASSFPRDYEQY
TRBJ2-7,TRBV4-3,many,ASSQEARGLYEQY
TRBJ2-7,TRBV2,many,ASSERRGDEQY
TRBJ2-5,TRBV6-1,many,ASSMSGGAFETQY
TRBJ2-3,TRBV11-2,many,ASSLGERFTDTQY
TRBJ2-1,TRBV7-2,many,ASSPSPASYNEQF
TRBJ2-1,TRBV5-8,many,ASSLGRRVSPYNEQF
TRBJ1-4,TRBV7-4,many,ASSLRCTNEKLF
TRBJ2-3,TRBV6-5,many,ASTLLSGGAGTQY
TRBJ1-4,TRBV6-5,many,ASSTLGQGDEKLF
TRBJ2-7,TRBV28,many,ASSFLWPGSYEQY
TRBJ2-2,TRBV7-6,many,ASSLSGPGELF
TRBJ2-3,TRBV4-1,many,ASSSSMDTQY
TRBJ2-5,TRBV7-9,many,ASSFKRGDQETQY
TRBJ2-5,TRBV7-2,many,ASSLGARTQGTQY
TRBJ1-1,TRBV7-9,many,ASSSPGTNTEAF
TRBJ1-5,TRBV28,many,ASRGSNQPQH
TRBJ1-5,TRBV4-1,many,ASSQVFFGSNQPQH
TRBJ1-1,TRBV11-1,many,ASSLLRRTEAF
TRBJ2-5,TRBV11-2,many,ASSSDRGSETQY
TRBJ1-1,TRBV7-9,many,ASSTARGDTEAF
TRBJ1-6,TRBV7-2,many,ASSLLDRDSPLH
TRBJ2-5,TRBV5-5,many,VSSLDSHEETQY
TRBJ1-1,TRBV12-3/TRBV12-4,many,ASSNQGNTEAF
TRBJ2-7,TRBV30,many,AWSVSGREQY
TRBJ1-4,TRBV30,many,AWSARTGVEEKLF
TRBJ2-1,TRBV4-3,many,ASSQGPGGYYEQF
TRBJ2-7,TRBV7-6,many,ASSPGGAGGSYEQY
TRBJ1-5,TRBV30,many,AWWDSRLHRNQPQH
TRBJ1-1,TRBV7-3,many,ASSSYKNTEAF
TRBJ1-1,TRBV7-8,many,ASSLGGGATEAF
TRBJ2-3,TRBV4-2,many,AIRRDTSGGSDTQY
TRBJ1-5,TRBV6-1,many,ASSPRRGSQH
TRBJ1-2,TRBV4-3,many,ASSHRGYKTVNYGYT
TRBJ1-1,TRBV20-1,many,SASGFHQNTEAF
TRBJ1-1,TRBV7-2,many,ASSLKGQGSTEAF
TRBJ2-1,TRBV6-5,many,ASSPRQGGYNEQF